This T cell receptor (beta chain) originates from a study of cytomegalovirus exposure and HLA in healthy donors. CDR1 and CDR2 (germline): SGHDT, YYEEEE. The CDR3 totals 15 residues. Germline trimming cut 2 bases from V and 11 bases from J; bases unmatched to any gene: 12. The PCR contained 60 Vbeta and 13 Jbeta primers. Sequencing was performed with immunoSEQ multiplex PCR; in TCRdb, only in-frame clones are kept and a portion is missing. Found here are approximately 270,000 clones, 80% of them singletons; the top ten hold roughly 0.3%. The V call is TRBV5-6, the J call TRBJ2-5; 10 nucleotides line up with TRBD1. Sequencing was performed on PBMCs. The sequence derives from a girl aged 2-10 years in good health and CMV-seronegative. The CDR3 here is CASSFPGQGRREQYF. For the CDR3, the DNA is TGTGCCAGCAGCTTTCCGGGACAGGGGCGGAGGGAGCAGTACTTC.